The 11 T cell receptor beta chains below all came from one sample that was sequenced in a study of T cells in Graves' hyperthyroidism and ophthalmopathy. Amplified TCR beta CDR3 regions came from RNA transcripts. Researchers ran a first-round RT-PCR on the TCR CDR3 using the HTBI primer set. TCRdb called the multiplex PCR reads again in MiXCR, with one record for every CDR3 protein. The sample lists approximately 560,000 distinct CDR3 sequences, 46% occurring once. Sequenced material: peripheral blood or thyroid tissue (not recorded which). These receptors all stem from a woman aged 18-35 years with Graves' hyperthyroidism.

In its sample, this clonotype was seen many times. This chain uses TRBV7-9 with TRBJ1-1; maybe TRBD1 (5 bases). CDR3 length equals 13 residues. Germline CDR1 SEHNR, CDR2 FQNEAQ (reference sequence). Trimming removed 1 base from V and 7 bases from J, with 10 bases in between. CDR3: CASSLDGHLEAFF. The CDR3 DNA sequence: TGTGCCAGCAGCTTAGACGGACATCTTGAAGCTTTCTTT.

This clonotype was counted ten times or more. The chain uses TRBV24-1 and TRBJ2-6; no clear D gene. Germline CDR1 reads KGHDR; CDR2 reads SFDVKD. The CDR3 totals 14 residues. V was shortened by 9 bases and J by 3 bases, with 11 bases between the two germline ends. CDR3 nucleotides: TGTGCCACCTGCTTAGTCTTTGGGGCCAACGTCCTGACTTTC. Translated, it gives CATCLVFGANVLTF.

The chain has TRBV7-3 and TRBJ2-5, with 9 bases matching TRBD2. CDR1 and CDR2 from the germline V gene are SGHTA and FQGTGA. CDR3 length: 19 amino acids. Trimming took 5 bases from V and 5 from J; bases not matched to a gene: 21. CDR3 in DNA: TGTGCCAGCAGCACCTGGACTAGCGTTGCCAAAGGGTCGCGGGAGACCCAGTACTTC. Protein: CASSTWTSVAKGSRETQYF.

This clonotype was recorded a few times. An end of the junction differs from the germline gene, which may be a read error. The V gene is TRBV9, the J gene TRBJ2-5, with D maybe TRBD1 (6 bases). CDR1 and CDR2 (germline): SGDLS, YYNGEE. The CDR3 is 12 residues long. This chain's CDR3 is CKGTSHRETQYF. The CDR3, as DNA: TGCAAAGGGACATCTCACCGGGAGACCCAGTACTTC.

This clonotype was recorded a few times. The CDR3 region has the DNA TGTGCCAGCAGTTTGGACAAGGGAAATGAAAAACTGTTTTTT. This gives the protein CASSLDKGNEKLFF. The J gene is TRBJ1-4, the V gene TRBV12-3 or TRBV12-4, with D tentatively TRBD1 (5 bases). V gave up 3 bases and J gave up 5 bases, with 10 bases separating them. The CDR3 covers 14 residues.

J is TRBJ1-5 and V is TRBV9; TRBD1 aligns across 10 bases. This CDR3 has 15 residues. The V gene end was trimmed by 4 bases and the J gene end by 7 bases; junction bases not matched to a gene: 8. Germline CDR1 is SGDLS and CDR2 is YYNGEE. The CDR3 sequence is CASSPQGTGAQPQHF. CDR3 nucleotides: TGTGCCAGCAGCCCACAGGGGACAGGGGCCCAGCCCCAGCATTTT.

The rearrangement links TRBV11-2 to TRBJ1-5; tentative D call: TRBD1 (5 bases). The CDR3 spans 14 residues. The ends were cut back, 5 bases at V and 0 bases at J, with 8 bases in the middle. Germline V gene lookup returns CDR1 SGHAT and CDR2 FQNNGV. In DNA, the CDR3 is TGTGCCAGCAGCCGAGGGGATAGCAATCAGCCCCAGCATTTT. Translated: CASSRGDSNQPQHF.

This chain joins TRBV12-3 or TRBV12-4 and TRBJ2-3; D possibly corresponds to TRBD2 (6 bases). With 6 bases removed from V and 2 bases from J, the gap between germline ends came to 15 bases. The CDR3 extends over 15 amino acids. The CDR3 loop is CASSQEGTFTDTQYF. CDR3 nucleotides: TGTGCCAGCAGCCAAGAAGGGACTTTCACAGATACGCAGTATTTT.

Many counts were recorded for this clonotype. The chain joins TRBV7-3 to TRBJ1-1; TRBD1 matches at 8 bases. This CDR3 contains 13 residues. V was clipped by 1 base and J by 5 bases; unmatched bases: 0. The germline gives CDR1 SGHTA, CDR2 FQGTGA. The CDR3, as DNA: TGTGCCAGCAGCTTAAGACAGGGGACTGAAGCTTTCTTT. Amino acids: CASSLRQGTEAFF.

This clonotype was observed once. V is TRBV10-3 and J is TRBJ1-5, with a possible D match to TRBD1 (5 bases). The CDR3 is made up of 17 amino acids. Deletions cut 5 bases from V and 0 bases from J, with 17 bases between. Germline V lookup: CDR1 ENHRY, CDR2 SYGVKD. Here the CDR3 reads CAISPNMIGDSNQPQHF. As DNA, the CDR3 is TGTGCCATCAGTCCTAACATGATAGGGGATAGCAATCAGCCCCAGCATTTT.

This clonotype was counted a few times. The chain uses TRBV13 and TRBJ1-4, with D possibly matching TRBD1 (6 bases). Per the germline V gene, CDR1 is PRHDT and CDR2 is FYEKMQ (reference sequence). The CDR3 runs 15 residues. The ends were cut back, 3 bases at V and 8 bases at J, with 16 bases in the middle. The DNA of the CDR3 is TGTGCCAGCAGCTTCGGAGCCAGGGGTGGCGAAAAACTGTTTTTT. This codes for CASSFGARGGEKLFF.